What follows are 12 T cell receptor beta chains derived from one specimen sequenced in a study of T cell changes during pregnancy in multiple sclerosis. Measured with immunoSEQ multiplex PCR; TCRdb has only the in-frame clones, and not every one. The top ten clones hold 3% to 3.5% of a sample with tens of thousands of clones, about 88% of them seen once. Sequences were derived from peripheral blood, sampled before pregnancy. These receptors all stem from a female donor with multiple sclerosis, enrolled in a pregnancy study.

The DNA of the CDR3 is TGTGCCAGCAGCAAAGGGGCCCCGAAGATGAACTATGGCTACACCTTC. It translates to CASSKGAPKMNYGYTF. The chain recombines TRBV21-1 with TRBJ1-2; TRBD1 was called by the table and not checked on the DNA. TRBV21-1 is classified as a pseudogene. The CDR3 sequence is 16 residues long.

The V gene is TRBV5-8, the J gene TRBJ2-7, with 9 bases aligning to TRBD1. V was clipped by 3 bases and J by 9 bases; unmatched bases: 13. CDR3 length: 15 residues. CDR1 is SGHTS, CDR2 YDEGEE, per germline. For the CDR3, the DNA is TGTGCCAGCAGCTCAGGACAGGGGATAAGGGAGGTGCAGTACTTC. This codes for CASSSGQGIREVQYF.

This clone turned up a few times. CDR3 region: CASSMEGQPQHF. The CDR3 nucleotides read TGTGCCAGTAGTATGGAGGGACAGCCCCAGCATTTT. V and J are TRBV19 and TRBJ1-5; D call uncertain. The CDR3 totals 12 residues. V gave up 3 bases and J gave up 7 bases, with 7 bases separating them. The V gene's germline CDR1 is LNHDA and CDR2 SQIVND (reference sequence).

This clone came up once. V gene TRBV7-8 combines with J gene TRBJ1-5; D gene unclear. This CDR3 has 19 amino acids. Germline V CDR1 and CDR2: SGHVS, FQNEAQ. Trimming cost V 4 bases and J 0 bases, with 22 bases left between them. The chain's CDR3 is CASSSQGGQVSFSNQPQHF. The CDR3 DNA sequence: TGTGCCAGCAGCTCCCAAGGCGGGCAGGTCTCCTTTAGCAATCAGCCCCAGCATTTT.

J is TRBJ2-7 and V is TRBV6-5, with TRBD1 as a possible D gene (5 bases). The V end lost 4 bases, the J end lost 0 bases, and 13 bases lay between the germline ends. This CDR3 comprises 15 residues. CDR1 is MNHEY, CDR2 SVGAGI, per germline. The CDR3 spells CASSSETASSYEQYF. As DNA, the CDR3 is TGTGCCAGCAGTTCGGAGACAGCGAGCTCCTACGAGCAGTACTTC.

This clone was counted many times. Written as DNA, the CDR3 is TGTGCCAGTAGTATACTAGGACAGGGGCTGGGTCAGCCCCAGCATTTT. Amino acids: CASSILGQGLGQPQHF. The J gene is TRBJ1-5, the V gene TRBV19, with TRBD1 identical over 9 bases. The germline V gene has CDR1 LNHDA and CDR2 SQIVND (reference sequence). The CDR3 is 16 residues long. After removal of 2 bases from V and 6 bases from J, the junction contained 8 bases not matched to a gene.

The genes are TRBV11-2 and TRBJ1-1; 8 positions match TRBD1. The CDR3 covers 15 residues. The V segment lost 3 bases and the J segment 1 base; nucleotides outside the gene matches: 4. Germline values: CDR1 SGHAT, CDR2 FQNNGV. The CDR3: CASSLSGQGNTEAFF. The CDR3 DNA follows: TGTGCCAGCAGCTTGTCTGGACAGGGGAACACTGAAGCTTTCTTT.

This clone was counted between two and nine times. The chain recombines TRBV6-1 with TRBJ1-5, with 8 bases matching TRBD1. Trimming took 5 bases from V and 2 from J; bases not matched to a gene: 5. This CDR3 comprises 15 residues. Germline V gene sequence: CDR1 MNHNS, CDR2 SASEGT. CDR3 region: CASSMTGEGNQPQHF. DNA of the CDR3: TGTGCCAGCAGTATGACAGGGGAGGGCAATCAGCCCCAGCATTTT.

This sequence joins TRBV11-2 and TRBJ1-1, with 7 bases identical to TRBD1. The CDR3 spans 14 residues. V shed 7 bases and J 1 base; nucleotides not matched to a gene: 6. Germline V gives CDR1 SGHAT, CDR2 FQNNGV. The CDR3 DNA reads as TGTGCCAGCAATCTTCAGGGGGGGAACACTGAAGCTTTCTTT. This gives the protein CASNLQGGNTEAFF.

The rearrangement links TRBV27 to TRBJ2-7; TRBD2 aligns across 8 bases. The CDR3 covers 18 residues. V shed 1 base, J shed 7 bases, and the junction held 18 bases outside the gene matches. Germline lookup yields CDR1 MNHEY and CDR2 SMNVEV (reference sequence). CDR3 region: CASSLYGGTSKAGGEQYF. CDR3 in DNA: TGTGCCAGCAGTTTATACGGCGGGACGTCAAAGGCGGGGGGTGAGCAGTACTTC.

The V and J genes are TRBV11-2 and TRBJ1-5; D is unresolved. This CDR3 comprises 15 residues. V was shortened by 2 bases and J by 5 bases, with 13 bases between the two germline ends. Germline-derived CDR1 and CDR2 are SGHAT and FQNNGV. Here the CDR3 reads CASSLTRETDQPQHF. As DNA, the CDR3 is TGTGCCAGCAGCTTAACTCGGGAGACTGATCAGCCCCAGCATTTT.

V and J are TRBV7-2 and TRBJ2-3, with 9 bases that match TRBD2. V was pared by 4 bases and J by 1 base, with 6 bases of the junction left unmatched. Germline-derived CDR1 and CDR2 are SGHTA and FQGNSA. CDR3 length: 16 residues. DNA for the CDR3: TGTGCCAGCAGCTCGCTTAGCGGGAGAGGCACAGATACGCAGTATTTT. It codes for CASSSLSGRGTDTQYF.